This T cell receptor beta chain was sequenced in a study of HIV-infected patients and healthy controls. cDNA was made from around 0.5 ug RNA using alpha and beta constant primers. Separate chain-specific third strand synthesis with multiplexing indices produced the alpha and beta libraries. Each CDR3 protein gets one entry after TCRdb re-called the 5' RACE reads with MiXCR. Of several thousand distinct CDR3 sequences listed, about 9.7% are singletons. This clonotype is deemed medium-sized. The CDR3 spans 13 residues. The V gene's germline CDR1 is SNHLY and CDR2 FYNNEI. The germline V and J ends were trimmed by 4 bases and 3 bases, with 8 bases remaining between them. Antiretroviral therapy had run roughly three months, about 14 weeks, before follow-up blood collection. Whole blood was used without fractionation, so all unsorted peripheral T cells were included.

The sequence was collected from an adult with HIV infection. The source material was blood, sampled during antiretroviral therapy. The V gene is TRBV2, the J gene TRBJ2-3, with D possibly matching TRBD2 (6 bases). The CDR3 sequence is CASSVLATDTQYF. CDR3 DNA sequence: TGTGCCAGCAGTGTCCTAGCGACAGATACGCAGTATTTT.